The 27 T cell receptor beta chains in this list originate from one sample, sequenced in a study of T cell clones after liver transplantation. TCRdb's copy holds only in-frame clones and misses some; the assay was immunoSEQ multiplex PCR. The sample lists some 70,000 clones, about 80% occurring once. This material consisted of CD4+ T cells from blood, taken before liver transplant. The receptors were gathered from a human donor who received a liver transplant.

J is TRBJ1-1 and V is TRBV6-5; no clear D. The CDR3 is made up of 15 amino acids. The germline V and J ends were trimmed by 5 bases and 2 bases, with 15 bases remaining between them. CDR1 and CDR2 from the germline V gene are MNHEY and SVGAGI. CDR3 nucleotide sequence: TGTGCCAGCAGTGGGTCGACACCCGGAAACACTGAAGCTTTCTTT. It encodes CASSGSTPGNTEAFF.

V usage is TRBV19 and J usage is TRBJ2-5; 12 nucleotides line up with TRBD2. Germline lookup yields CDR1 LNHDA and CDR2 SQIVND (reference sequence). The CDR3 length is 13 residues. The CDR3 sequence is CASGLAGLETQYF. As DNA, the CDR3 is TGTGCGAGCGGACTAGCGGGATTGGAGACCCAGTACTTC.

The J gene is TRBJ1-2, the V gene TRBV5-8, with D possibly being TRBD1 (5 bases). This CDR3 contains 15 residues. V dropped 2 bases and J dropped 1 base, with 12 bases sitting between them. Germline V gene sequence: CDR1 SGHTS, CDR2 YDEGEE. DNA of the CDR3: TGTGCCAGCAGCTTTCAGGGTAACCTTAACTATGGCTACACCTTC. Protein: CASSFQGNLNYGYTF.

The gene calls are TRBV6-5 and TRBJ2-3; D is undetermined. V was clipped by 10 bases and J by 2 bases, with 16 bases between them. The length of the CDR3 is 14 residues. Germline CDR1 is MNHEY and CDR2 is SVGAGI. Here the CDR3 DNA reads TGTGCCACCCTTGATGACTCGACCACAGATACGCAGTATTTT. This sequence encodes CATLDDSTTDTQYF.

V and J are TRBV2 and TRBJ1-1; a possible D gene is TRBD1 (6 bases). CDR1 is SNHLY and CDR2 is FYNNEI in the germline V gene. Trimming left V 5 bases short and J 5 bases short, with 12 bases between. The CDR3 sequence is 13 residues long. CDR3 nucleotides: TGTGCCAGCAGTTCAGGGGCGGGTACTGAAGCTTTCTTT. Protein sequence: CASSSGAGTEAFF. Filled out from reference TRBV2 and TRBJ1-1, the complete variable domain reads EPEVTQTPSHQVTQMGQEVILRCVPISNHLYFYWYRQILGQKVEFLVSFYNNEISEKSEIFDDQFSVERPDGSNFTLKIRSTKLEDSAMYFCASSSGAGTEAFFGQGTRLTVV.

The gene calls are TRBV27 and TRBJ1-4; 11 nucleotides match TRBD1. With V trimmed by 6 bases and J by 2 bases, 14 bases remained unmatched. Germline V gene lookup returns CDR1 MNHEY and CDR2 SMNVEV (reference sequence). The CDR3 is made up of 19 amino acids. The CDR3 DNA reads as TGTGCCAGCAGGCTGTATGGGACAGGGGGAGTAGGTACTAATGAAAAACTGTTTTTT. Protein product: CASRLYGTGGVGTNEKLFF.

CDR3 region: CASSPLATSGSGEQYF. CDR3 coding DNA: TGCGCCAGCAGCCCGCTCGCGACTAGCGGGAGTGGTGAGCAGTACTTC. This sequence joins TRBV5-1 and TRBJ2-7; 12 nucleotides line up with TRBD2. From germline, CDR1 is SGHRS and CDR2 YFSETQ. This CDR3 contains 16 residues. The V and J ends lost 4 bases and 7 bases, in that order; junction bases with no gene match: 12.

This clone was seen a handful of times. The chain employs TRBV2 and TRBJ2-1, with TRBD2 identical over 8 bases. The CDR3 covers 14 residues. V lost 8 bases, J lost 6 bases, and 9 bases stayed unmatched. The V gene's germline CDR1 is SNHLY and CDR2 FYNNEI. For the CDR3, the DNA is TGTGCCAGCCGTCCGGGACTAGTAGGCAATGAGCAGTTCTTC. It yields the protein CASRPGLVGNEQFF.

The V gene is TRBV4-3, the J gene TRBJ2-1, with TRBD2 identical over 12 bases. The J segment lost 6 bases and the V segment lost 4 bases, leaving 7 bases of the junction unmatched. Germline CDR1 reads LGHNA; CDR2 reads YSLEER. CDR3 length equals 16 residues. CDR3 bases: TGCGCCAGCAGCCGCCATCTAGCGGGAGGGATCAATGAGCAGTTCTTC. This codes for CASSRHLAGGINEQFF.

The CDR3 DNA reads TGTGCCAGCAGCCCGGGGGGGACAGGGGGCTGGGAGCAGTTCTTC. Protein sequence: CASSPGGTGGWEQFF. The chain combines TRBV5-4 with TRBJ2-1; 12 positions agree with TRBD1. This CDR3 is built from 15 residues. V was pared by 4 bases and J by 10 bases, with 9 bases of the junction left unmatched. CDR1 and CDR2 (germline): SGHNT, YYREEE (reference sequence).

V gene TRBV19 combines with J gene TRBJ2-2, with D unclear. The CDR3 is 12 residues long. Trimming took off 7 bases at V and 6 bases at J, with 9 bases between the two ends. Germline CDR1 is LNHDA and CDR2 is SQIVND (reference sequence). CDR3 sequence reads: CASNYKAGELFF. The CDR3 DNA sequence: TGTGCCAGTAATTACAAGGCCGGGGAGCTGTTTTTT.

The CDR3 reads CASSRLSTRSTDTQYF. The CDR3 nucleotides read TGTGCCAGCTCACGACTATCGACTCGCTCCACAGATACGCAGTATTTT. The chain combines TRBV18 with TRBJ2-3; TRBD2 is a possible D gene (5 bases). Trimming removed 4 bases at V and 2 bases at J, with 16 bases between. This CDR3 has 16 residues. CDR1 KGHSH and CDR2 LQKENI come from the germline V gene.

The chain links TRBV27 to TRBJ2-1; 10 bases map to TRBD2. After removal of 4 bases from V and 8 bases from J, the junction contained 8 bases not matched to a gene. The CDR3 runs to 15 residues. Looked up from germline, CDR1 is MNHEY and CDR2 is SMNVEV (reference sequence). Here the CDR3 DNA reads TGTGCCAGCAGTTCCCCGGGACTAGCGCGACATGAGCAGTTCTTC. This sequence encodes CASSSPGLARHEQFF.

This chain joins TRBV28 and TRBJ1-2, with 7 bases fitting TRBD1. Looked up from germline, CDR1 is MDHEN and CDR2 is SYDVKM. Trimming at V came to 6 bases and at J to 8 bases, leaving 12 bases not matched to a gene. CDR3 length: 14 amino acids. The DNA for the CDR3 is TGTGCCAGCAGACTTAGGACAGGTGGGGAAGGCTACACCTTC. Amino acids: CASRLRTGGEGYTF.

V gene TRBV27 combines with J gene TRBJ2-3; D not certain. This CDR3 has 13 residues. Trimming pared 3 bases from V and 6 bases from J, leaving 10 bases between. Germline CDR1 and CDR2: MNHEY and SMNVEV (reference sequence). Written as DNA, the CDR3 is TGTGCCAGCAGTTTGGACCATCGGGATACGCAGTATTTT. As protein: CASSLDHRDTQYF.

The chain carries TRBV18 and TRBJ2-1; maybe TRBD1 (6 bases). The CDR3 has 13 residues. The V end lost 1 base, the J end lost 9 bases, and 10 bases lay between the germline ends. Germline loops: CDR1 KGHSH, CDR2 LQKENI. CDR3 bases: TGTGCCAGCTCACCACTGTCAGGGGTTGAGCAGTTCTTC. This sequence encodes CASSPLSGVEQFF.

The V call is TRBV7-2, the J call TRBJ2-7, with TRBD2 matching over 10 bases. The CDR3 has 16 residues. The germline CDR1 and CDR2 sequences are SGHTA and FQGNSA. V shed 6 bases and J 0 bases; nucleotides not matched to a gene: 8. The CDR3 coding sequence is TGTGCCAGCAGTTCCAGCCGGACTAGCGGCTCCTACGAGCAGTACTTC. This gives the protein CASSSSRTSGSYEQYF. Based on the CDR3 plus reference TRBV7-2 and TRBJ2-7, the full variable domain is GAGVSQSPSNKVTEKGKDVELRCDPISGHTALYWYRQSLGQGLEFLIYFQGNSAPDKSGLPSDRFSAERTGGSVSTLTIQRTQQEDSAVYLCASSSSRTSGSYEQYFGPGTRLTVT.

V gene TRBV5-1 combines with J gene TRBJ2-7; 9 bases match TRBD2. V shed 4 bases and J 4 bases; nucleotides not matched to a gene: 6. This CDR3 is 14 amino acids long. Germline loops: CDR1 SGHRS, CDR2 YFSETQ. The CDR3 region is CASSRRLAGYEQYF. DNA for the CDR3: TGCGCCAGCAGCCGTCGGCTAGCGGGGTACGAGCAGTACTTC.

This chain uses TRBV28 with TRBJ2-7; 7 bases align to TRBD1. The V and J ends lost 6 bases and 2 bases, in that order; junction bases with no gene match: 7. The CDR3 contains 14 residues. Germline V lookup: CDR1 MDHEN, CDR2 SYDVKM. CDR3 bases: TGTGCCAGCAGAAACCGGGACAGAACCTACGAGCAGTACTTC. Protein sequence: CASRNRDRTYEQYF.

The chain employs TRBV18 and TRBJ1-5, with D perhaps matching TRBD1 (5 bases). This CDR3 is built from 14 residues. The ends were cut back, 1 base at V and 4 bases at J, with 8 bases in the middle. Germline V gene lookup returns CDR1 KGHSH and CDR2 LQKENI. Written as DNA, the CDR3 is TGTGCCAGCTCACCACTAGACAGTAATCAGCCCCAGCATTTT. This codes for CASSPLDSNQPQHF.

V is TRBV4-3 and J is TRBJ2-7; a weak D match, TRBD2 (5 bases). The CDR3 sequence is 15 residues long. Germline V CDR1 and CDR2: LGHNA, YSLEER. V was cut by 0 bases and J by 3 bases, with 12 bases left in between. The CDR3 DNA is TGCGCCAGCAGCCAAGAGGCGGGTCTTAACTACGAGCAGTACTTC. It translates to CASSQEAGLNYEQYF.

The chain recombines TRBV4-2 with TRBJ2-1; possibly TRBD2 for D (5 bases). The CDR3 loop spans 13 amino acids. V lost 8 bases and J 6 bases, leaving 14 bases between the germline ends. The germline gives CDR1 LGHNA, CDR2 YNFKEQ. The CDR3: CASCPDLGNEQFF. The CDR3 DNA sequence: TGTGCCAGCTGCCCGGACTTGGGCAATGAGCAGTTCTTC.

This clone is medium-sized by share. This chain links TRBV2 with TRBJ2-2, with 7 nucleotides matching TRBD1. Germline V gives CDR1 SNHLY, CDR2 FYNNEI. V shed 7 bases and J 4 bases; nucleotides not matched to a gene: 6. CDR3 size: 14 residues. CDR3 sequence: CASKAQGPTGELFF. The CDR3 region has the DNA TGTGCCAGCAAAGCACAGGGGCCCACCGGGGAGCTGTTTTTT.

The rearrangement joins TRBV29-1 to TRBJ2-3, with 11 bases that match TRBD2. This CDR3 is built from 13 residues. J was trimmed by 3 bases and V by 6 bases; bases with no gene match: 2. Germline V gives CDR1 SQVTM, CDR2 ANQGSEA. In DNA form, the CDR3 reads TGCAGCGTCCGACTAGCGGGAACAGATACGCAGTATTTT. Translated: CSVRLAGTDTQYF.

The V and J genes are TRBV28 and TRBJ2-3, with D uncertain. Trimming took off 11 bases at V and 1 base at J, with 13 bases between the two ends. CDR3 length: 13 residues. Germline V gene lookup returns CDR1 MDHEN and CDR2 SYDVKM. The CDR3: CALRRAGTDTQYF. Written as DNA, the CDR3 is TGTGCCTTACGCCGGGCGGGCACAGATACGCAGTATTTT. The whole variable domain, filled in from reference TRBV28 and TRBJ2-3, reads DVKVTQSSRYLVKRTGEKVFLECVQDMDHENMFWYRQDPGLGLRLIYFSYDVKMKEKGDIPEGYSVSREKKERFSLILESASTNQTSMYLCALRRAGTDTQYFGPGTRLTVL.

This clone was observed once. The genes are TRBV19 and TRBJ2-1; 9 nucleotides match TRBD2. The V and J ends lost 5 bases and 6 bases, in that order; junction bases with no gene match: 5. The CDR3 totals 14 residues. The germline CDR1 and CDR2 sequences are LNHDA and SQIVND (reference sequence). CDR3 sequence: CASSLAGFFNEQFF. CDR3 coding DNA: TGTGCCAGTAGTCTAGCGGGATTTTTCAATGAGCAGTTCTTC.

The chain employs TRBV5-1 and TRBJ2-3, with a tentative D call TRBD2 (6 bases). CDR1 SGHRS and CDR2 YFSETQ come from the germline V gene. The CDR3 contains 16 residues. V lost 3 bases, J lost 4 bases, and 18 bases lay in between. This CDR3 reads CASSYAVGSLPDTQYF. Here the CDR3 DNA reads TGCGCCAGCAGCTATGCGGTCGGGAGCCTTCCAGATACGCAGTATTTT.